Presented here are 21 T cell receptor beta chains from one specimen sequenced in a study of T cells in Graves' hyperthyroidism and ophthalmopathy. Researchers took RNA transcripts and amplified the TCR beta CDR3 regions from them. TCR CDR3 regions were first amplified by RT-PCR with HTBI primers. Via MiXCR, TCRdb re-called the multiplex PCR reads, giving one row per CDR3 protein. Of hundreds of thousands of distinct CDR3 sequences in the sample, about 15% are singletons; the top ten hold roughly a fifth. Sequenced sample: blood. The receptors shown here come from an older woman with Graves' ophthalmopathy.

In its sample, this clonotype was seen a few times. A much larger clone sits a single nucleotide away, making a read error possible. The final CDR3 position lacks the conserved phenylalanine or tryptophan, pointing to a likely read error. The chain employs TRBV28 and TRBJ1-5, with unresolved D. Trimming stripped 7 bases from V and 4 bases from J, with 17 bases between. The germline V gene has CDR1 MDHEN and CDR2 SYDVKM. This CDR3 region has 15 residues. The CDR3 coding sequence is TGTGCCAGCACTCCCTGGGGAAGGGTTAATCAGCCCCAGCATCTT. Translated, it gives CASTPWGRVNQPQHL.

In its sample, this clonotype was seen a few times. The CDR3 DNA follows: TGTGCCAGCAGTTGGGGACAGGGAGCAGGAAACACCATATATTTT. This translates into CASSWGQGAGNTIYF. V is TRBV12-3 or TRBV12-4 and J is TRBJ1-3; TRBD1 matches at 9 bases. Losses at the gene ends were 4 bases for V and 4 bases for J; bases not matched to a gene: 5. The CDR3 is 15 amino acids.

This clonotype was picked up a small number of times. The rearrangement uses TRBV20-1 and TRBJ1-3; TRBD1 matches 7 bases. The germline gives CDR1 DFQATT, CDR2 SNEGSKA (reference sequence). The CDR3 spans 14 residues. V shed 1 base and J 2 bases; nucleotides not matched to a gene: 2. In DNA form, the CDR3 reads TGCAGTGCTAGAGTAGGGGGCACTGGAAACACCATATATTTT. Translated: CSARVGGTGNTIYF.

This clonotype was recorded a few times. The chain carries TRBV24-1 and TRBJ1-5, with D tentatively TRBD1 (5 bases). CDR3 length: 13 amino acids. Trimming removed 5 bases from V and 1 base from J, with 5 bases in between. Germline V CDR1 and CDR2: KGHDR, SFDVKD. CDR3 bases: TGTGCCACCAGTGGGGGGAGCAATCAGCCCCAGCATTTT. Translated, it gives CATSGGSNQPQHF.

This clonotype was picked up many times. The chain uses TRBV29-1 and TRBJ2-7; D gene uncertain. This CDR3 is built from 12 residues. V was cut by 3 bases and J by 0 bases, with 6 bases left in between. Germline V lookup: CDR1 SQVTM, CDR2 ANQGSEA. In DNA, the CDR3 is TGCAGCGTTGAGGAGAGCTCCTACGAGCAGTACTTC. This translates into CSVEESSYEQYF.

This clonotype was seen a handful of times. This chain connects TRBV6-8 to TRBJ2-7, with D perhaps TRBD1 (5 bases). Germline CDR1 reads MNHGY; CDR2 reads SAAAGT. V gave up 2 bases and J gave up 5 bases, with 16 bases separating them. The CDR3 runs to 15 residues. The CDR3, as DNA: TGTGCCAGCAGTTACCGGCAGGGTCGGTCAAACGAGCAGTACTTC. As protein: CASSYRQGRSNEQYF.

This clonotype came up many times. The CDR3 region is CASSRTGTSSHNEQFF. The CDR3, as DNA: TGTGCCAGCAGCCGAACCGGGACTAGCAGCCACAATGAGCAGTTCTTC. V and J are TRBV13 and TRBJ2-1; 9 bases are shared with TRBD2. Germline V gene sequence: CDR1 PRHDT, CDR2 FYEKMQ (reference sequence). The CDR3 runs to 16 residues. J lost 5 bases, V lost 5 bases, and 10 bases had no gene match.

This clonotype was observed a single time. A junction boundary mismatches the germline segment, possibly from a read error. The chain has TRBV5-1 and TRBJ2-2; D perhaps matches TRBD2 (6 bases). The V gene's germline CDR1 is SGHRS and CDR2 YFSETQ. The CDR3 is made up of 18 amino acids. CDR3 DNA sequence: TGCGCCAGCAGCTTGGCCAGTTCATGGGAGGCGAACACCGGGGAGCTGTCTTTT. Translating it yields CASSLASSWEANTGELSF.

There are many counts of this clonotype. The chain couples TRBV5-1 to TRBJ1-1, with D unresolved. V lost 8 bases, J lost 1 base, and 18 bases lay in between. There are 15 residues in the CDR3. The germline gives CDR1 SGHRS, CDR2 YFSETQ. CDR3 amino acids: CASFPAGMGNTEAFF. For the CDR3, the DNA is TGCGCCAGTTTCCCTGCCGGCATGGGGAACACTGAAGCTTTCTTT.

This clonotype was observed at least ten times. The chain combines TRBV11-2 with TRBJ2-4, with TRBD2 identical over 8 bases. Germline loops: CDR1 SGHAT, CDR2 FQNNGV. V shed 6 bases, J shed 6 bases, and the junction held 10 bases outside the gene matches. The CDR3 spans 15 residues. CDR3: CASSITFAGGNIQYF. For the CDR3, the DNA is TGTGCCAGCAGTATTACTTTTGCGGGAGGAAACATTCAGTACTTC.

This clonotype was detected ten times or more. The rearrangement joins TRBV11-3 to TRBJ2-1, with TRBD2 identical over 7 bases. The CDR3 is 15 residues long. Germline CDR1 and CDR2: SGHNT and YENEEA. The V gene end was trimmed by 0 bases and the J gene end by 7 bases; junction bases not matched to a gene: 6. CDR3 in DNA: TGTGCCAGCAGCTTAGAGGCGGGAGAGGGGAATGAGCAGTTCTTC. This encodes CASSLEAGEGNEQFF.

In its sample, this clonotype was seen many times. V gene TRBV7-9 combines with J gene TRBJ2-7; D ambiguous. V was pared by 5 bases and J by 0 bases, with 8 bases between. From germline, CDR1 is SEHNR and CDR2 FQNEAQ (reference sequence). This CDR3 spans 13 amino acids. CDR3 sequence (DNA): TGTGCCAGCAGCCGGACGAGCTCCTACGAGCAGTACTTC. Its translation: CASSRTSSYEQYF. Full variable domain (remainder filled in from reference TRBV7-9 and TRBJ2-7): DTGVSQNPRHKITKRGQNVTFRCDPISEHNRLYWYRQTLGQGPEFLTYFQNEAQLEKSRLLSDRFSAERPKGSFSTLEIQRTEQGDSAMYLCASSRTSSYEQYFGPGTRLTVT.

This clonotype came up a few times. V gene TRBV28 combines with J gene TRBJ2-4; D unclear. Between the trimmed V and J ends, which lost 4 bases and 0 bases, there was a span of 4 bases. CDR1 MDHEN and CDR2 SYDVKM come from the germline V gene. This CDR3 comprises 13 residues. CDR3 DNA sequence: TGTGCCAGCAGTTGGACAGCCAAAAACATTCAGTACTTC. Amino acids: CASSWTAKNIQYF.

Concerning this clonotype: Since a much larger clone is just one base distant, this may be a read error. V is TRBV5-5 and J is TRBJ2-3; D call uncertain. The CDR3 loop spans 13 amino acids. CDR1 SGHKS and CDR2 YYEKEE come from the germline V gene (reference sequence). CDR3 in amino acids: CASSTQAASTPYF. CDR3 sequence (DNA): TGTGCCAGCAGCACTCAGGCAGCATCGACGCCGTATTTT.

This clonotype came up a few times. This rearrangement joins TRBV12-3 or TRBV12-4 to TRBJ1-4, with D perhaps matching TRBD1 (5 bases). With 3 bases removed from V and 7 bases from J, the gap between germline ends came to 15 bases. This CDR3 region has 15 residues. CDR3 residues: CASSFPPGGGEKLFF. CDR3 nucleotide sequence: TGTGCCAGCAGTTTTCCCCCGGGGGGGGGTGAAAAACTGTTTTTT.

The chain couples TRBV18 to TRBJ1-6; possible D gene TRBD1, 5 bases. Trimming shortened V by 3 bases and J by 11 bases, and 11 bases separated the two germline ends. The germline V gene encodes CDR1 KGHSH and CDR2 LQKENI. The CDR3 sequence is 13 residues long. CDR3 protein: CASSPGPGTPLHF. The CDR3 DNA sequence: TGTGCCAGCTCACCGGGGCCGGGGACACCCCTCCACTTT.

The chain combines TRBV4-1 with TRBJ2-1; D possibly corresponds to TRBD1 (6 bases). Germline CDR1 MGHRA, CDR2 YSYEKL. V was clipped by 3 bases and J by 4 bases, with 13 bases between them. This CDR3 region has 15 residues. CDR3 DNA: TGCGCCAGCAGCCATGTCGAGGGGGTGTACAATGAGCAGTTCTTC. Protein sequence: CASSHVEGVYNEQFF.

The chain has TRBV6-1 and TRBJ2-7; 15 bases match TRBD2. The V and J ends lost 7 bases and 9 bases, in that order; junction bases with no gene match: 16. In germline, CDR1 is MNHNS, CDR2 SASEGT. This CDR3 region has 17 residues. The CDR3 nucleotides read TGTGCCAGCACCCTAAGGGGCGGACTAGCGGGAGGGCACGGGCAGTACTTC. The encoded protein is CASTLRGGLAGGHGQYF.

This clonotype came up many times. The chain joins TRBV7-3 to TRBJ2-5, with TRBD2 matching 11 bases. Germline V CDR1 and CDR2: SGHTA, FQGTGA. With V trimmed by 4 bases and J by 5 bases, 12 bases remained unmatched. This CDR3 region has 17 residues. CDR3 nucleotide sequence: TGTGCCAGCAGCTCCACCGGGACTAGCGGCCTCGGGGAGACCCAGTACTTC. Protein: CASSSTGTSGLGETQYF.

This clonotype was recorded at least ten times. The rearrangement joins TRBV2 to TRBJ1-1, with D possibly TRBD1 on 5 matching bases. From germline, CDR1 is SNHLY and CDR2 FYNNEI. The length of the CDR3 is 13 residues. Trimming stripped 7 bases from V and 5 bases from J, with 14 bases between. The CDR3 region is CASIEGRWTEAFF. The CDR3 DNA reads TGTGCCAGCATTGAGGGGCGATGGACTGAAGCTTTCTTT.

This clonotype appeared a few times. The V gene is TRBV7-9, the J gene TRBJ2-5; tentative D call: TRBD2 (5 bases). The CDR3 runs 13 residues. Germline CDR1 SEHNR, CDR2 FQNEAQ (reference sequence). Trimming shortened V by 1 base and J by 5 bases, and 8 bases separated the two germline ends. This CDR3 is CASSLVRGETQYF. The DNA for the CDR3 is TGTGCCAGCAGCTTAGTGAGAGGGGAGACCCAGTACTTC.